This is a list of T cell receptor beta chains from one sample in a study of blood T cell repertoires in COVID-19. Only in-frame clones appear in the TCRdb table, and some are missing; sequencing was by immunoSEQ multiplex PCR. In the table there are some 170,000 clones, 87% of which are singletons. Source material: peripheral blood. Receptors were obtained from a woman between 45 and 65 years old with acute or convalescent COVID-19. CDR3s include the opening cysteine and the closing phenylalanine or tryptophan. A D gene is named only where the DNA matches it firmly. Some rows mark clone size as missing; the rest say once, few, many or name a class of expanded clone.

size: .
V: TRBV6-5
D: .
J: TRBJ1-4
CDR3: CASSRGGAQAEKLFF
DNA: TGTGCCAGCAGCCGAGGCGGGGCCCAGGCGGAAAAACTGTTTTTT

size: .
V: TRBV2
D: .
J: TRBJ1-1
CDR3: CASSPRRGGYTEAFF
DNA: TGTGCCAGCAGCCCGAGGCGGGGTGGATACACTGAAGCTTTCTTT

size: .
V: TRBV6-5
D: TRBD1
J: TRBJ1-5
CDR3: CASSQGQGGQPQHF
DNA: TGTGCCAGCAGCCAGGGACAGGGCGGGCAGCCCCAGCATTTT

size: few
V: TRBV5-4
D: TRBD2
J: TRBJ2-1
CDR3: CASSSPPGGGPEQFF
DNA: TGTGCCAGCAGCTCCCCTCCCGGGGGGGGGCCCGAGCAGTTCTTC

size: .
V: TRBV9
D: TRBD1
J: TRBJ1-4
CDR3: CASSGGGTVNEKLFF
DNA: TGTGCCAGCAGCGGAGGTGGGACAGTCAATGAAAAACTGTTTTTT

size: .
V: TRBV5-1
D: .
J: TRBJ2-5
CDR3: CASSPGQGTRETQYF
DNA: TGCGCCAGCAGCCCTGGACAGGGGACTAGAGAGACCCAGTACTTC

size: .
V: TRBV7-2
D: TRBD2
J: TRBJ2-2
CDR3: CASSLVGGTSYTGELFF
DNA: TGTGCCAGCAGCTTAGTTGGAGGGACTAGCTACACCGGGGAGCTGTTTTTT

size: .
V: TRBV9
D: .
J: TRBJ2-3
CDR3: CASSASASGTDTQYF
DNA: TGTGCCAGCAGCGCCAGCGCATCGGGCACAGATACGCAGTATTTT

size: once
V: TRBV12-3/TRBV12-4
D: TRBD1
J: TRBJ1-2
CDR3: CASSSGDRDGYTF
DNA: TGTGCCAGCAGTTCGGGGGACAGGGACGGCTACACCTTC

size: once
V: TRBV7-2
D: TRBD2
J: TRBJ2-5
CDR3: CASSYLAGGGVRTQYF
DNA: TGTGCCAGCAGCTATCTAGCGGGGGGCGGGGTCAGGACCCAGTACTTC

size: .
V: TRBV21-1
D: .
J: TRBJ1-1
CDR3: CASSRGKERGKRTEAFF
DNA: TGTGCCAGCAGCCGAGGGAAGGAAAGGGGGAAAAGGACTGAAGCTTTCTTT

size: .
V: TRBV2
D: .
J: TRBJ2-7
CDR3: CASSSWTVYEQYF
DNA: TGTGCCAGCAGCAGCTGGACAGTCTACGAGCAGTACTTC

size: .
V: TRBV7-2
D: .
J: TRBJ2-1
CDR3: CASSPNPGWNEQFF
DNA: TGTGCCAGCAGCCCCAACCCCGGGTGGAATGAGCAGTTCTTC

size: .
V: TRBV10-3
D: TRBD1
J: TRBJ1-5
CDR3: CAISRQGVDQPQHF
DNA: TGTGCCATCAGTCGACAGGGAGTTGATCAGCCCCAGCATTTT

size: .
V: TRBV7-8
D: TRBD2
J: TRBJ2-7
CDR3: CASSYAGLGGGTSYEQYF
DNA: TGTGCCAGCAGCTATGCGGGGCTTGGCGGGGGGACCTCCTACGAGCAGTACTTC

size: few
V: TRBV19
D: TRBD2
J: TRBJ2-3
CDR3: CASSSGLAGLTDTQYF
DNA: TGTGCCAGTAGCTCCGGACTAGCGGGCCTCACAGATACGCAGTATTTT

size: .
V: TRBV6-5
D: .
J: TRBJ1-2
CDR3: CASSPHSGGIYTF
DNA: TGTGCCAGCAGCCCACACAGCGGGGGGATCTACACCTTC

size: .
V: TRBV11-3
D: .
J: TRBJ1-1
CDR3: CASSLDGWGLGTKNTEAFF
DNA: TGTGCCAGCAGCTTAGACGGTTGGGGGCTGGGGACTAAGAACACTGAAGCTTTCTTT

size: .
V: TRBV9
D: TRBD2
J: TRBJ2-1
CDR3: CASSVSTPHTSGSIYNEQFF
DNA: TGTGCCAGCAGCGTATCCACCCCTCACACTAGCGGGAGTATCTACAATGAGCAGTTCTTC

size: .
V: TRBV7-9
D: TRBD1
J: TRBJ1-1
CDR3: CASSPQGAWADTEAFF
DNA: TGTGCCAGCAGCCCTCAGGGGGCATGGGCCGACACTGAAGCTTTCTTT

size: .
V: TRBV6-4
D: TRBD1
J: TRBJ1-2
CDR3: CASQGGGGYTF
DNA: TGTGCCAGCCAGGGGGGAGGTGGCTACACCTTC

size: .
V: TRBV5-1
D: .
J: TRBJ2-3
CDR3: CASSSVQGIGTDTQYF
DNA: TGCGCCAGCAGCTCGGTCCAGGGGATTGGCACAGATACGCAGTATTTT

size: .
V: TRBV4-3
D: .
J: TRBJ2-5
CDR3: CASSQDAGAGETQYF
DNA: TGCGCCAGCAGCCAAGATGCGGGGGCCGGGGAGACCCAGTACTTC

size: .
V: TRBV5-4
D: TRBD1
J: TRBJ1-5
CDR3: CASSSDRVGQPQHF
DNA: TGTGCCAGCAGCTCTGACAGGGTCGGTCAGCCCCAGCATTTT

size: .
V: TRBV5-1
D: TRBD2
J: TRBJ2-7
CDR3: CASGTSGTYEQYF
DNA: TGCGCCAGCGGGACTAGCGGGACGTACGAGCAGTACTTC

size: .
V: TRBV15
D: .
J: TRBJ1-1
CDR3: CATRNRAYVMNTEAFF
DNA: TGTGCCACCAGAAACAGGGCATACGTGATGAACACTGAAGCTTTCTTT

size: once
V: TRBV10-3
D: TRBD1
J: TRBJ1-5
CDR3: CAISLGQGDNQPQHF
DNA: TGTGCCATCAGTTTGGGACAGGGGGACAATCAGCCCCAGCATTTT

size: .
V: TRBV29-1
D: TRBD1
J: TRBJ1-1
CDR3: CSGTGAWGSMNTEAFF
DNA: TGCAGCGGGACAGGGGCCTGGGGGTCTATGAACACTGAAGCTTTCTTT

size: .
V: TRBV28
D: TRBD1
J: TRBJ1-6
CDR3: CASSLTGGRNSPLHF
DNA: TGTGCCAGCAGTTTGACAGGGGGCAGAAATTCACCCCTCCACTTT

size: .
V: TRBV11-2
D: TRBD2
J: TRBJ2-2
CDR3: CASSLAGGPTGELFF
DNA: TGTGCCAGCAGTTTAGCGGGGGGGCCCACCGGGGAGCTGTTTTTT

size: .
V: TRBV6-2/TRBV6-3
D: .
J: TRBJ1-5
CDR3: CASSYQSGTQHF
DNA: TGTGCCAGCAGTTACCAGTCAGGGACCCAGCATTTT

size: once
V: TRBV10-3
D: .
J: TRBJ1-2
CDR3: CAISEAGENYGYTF
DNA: TGTGCCATCAGTGAGGCAGGCGAAAACTATGGCTACACCTTC

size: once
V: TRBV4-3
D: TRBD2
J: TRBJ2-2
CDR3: CASSQGDPGLGSGRDTGELFF
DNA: TGCGCCAGCAGCCAAGGGGACCCTGGGCTCGGTAGCGGGAGGGACACCGGGGAGCTGTTTTTT

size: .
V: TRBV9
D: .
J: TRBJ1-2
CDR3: CASSRWPPVGYTF
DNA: TGTGCCAGCAGTCGATGGCCCCCCGTCGGCTACACCTTC

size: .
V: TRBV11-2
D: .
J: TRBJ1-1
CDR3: CASSLGASGREAFF
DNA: TGTGCCAGCAGCTTGGGGGCGTCGGGCCGTGAAGCTTTCTTT

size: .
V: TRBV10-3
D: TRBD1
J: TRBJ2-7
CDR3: CAISESPDRASYEQYF
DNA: TGTGCCATCAGTGAGTCGCCCGACAGGGCTTCCTACGAGCAGTACTTC

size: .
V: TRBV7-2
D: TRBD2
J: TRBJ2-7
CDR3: CASSPRSGLASSYEQYF
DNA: TGTGCCAGCAGTCCCAGGTCGGGACTAGCGAGCTCCTACGAGCAGTACTTC

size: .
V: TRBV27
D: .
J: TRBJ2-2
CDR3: CASSLGGSGELFF
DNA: TGTGCCAGCAGCCTCGGCGGATCCGGGGAGCTGTTTTTT

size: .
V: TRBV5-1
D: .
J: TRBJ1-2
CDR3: CASSLGQYANYGYTF
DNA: TGCGCCAGCAGCTTGGGACAGTACGCTAACTATGGCTACACCTTC

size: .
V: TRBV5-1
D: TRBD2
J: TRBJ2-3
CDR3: CASSPSGGARTDTQYF
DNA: TGCGCCAGCAGCCCTAGCGGGGGGGCTCGCACAGATACGCAGTATTTT

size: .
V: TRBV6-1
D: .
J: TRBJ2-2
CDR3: CASSEQSTGELFF
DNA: TGTGCCAGCAGTGAACAGTCCACCGGGGAGCTGTTTTTT

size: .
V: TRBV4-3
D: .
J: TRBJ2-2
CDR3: CASSQEDFTGELFF
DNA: TGCGCCAGCAGCCAGGAGGACTTCACCGGGGAGCTGTTTTTT

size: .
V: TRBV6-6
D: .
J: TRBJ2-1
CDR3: CASSSGVLGEQFF
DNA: TGTGCCAGCAGTTCGGGGGTATTGGGTGAGCAGTTCTTC

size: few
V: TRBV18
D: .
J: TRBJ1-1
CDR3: CASSQERDTEAFF
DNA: TGTGCCAGCTCACAGGAGAGGGACACTGAAGCTTTCTTT

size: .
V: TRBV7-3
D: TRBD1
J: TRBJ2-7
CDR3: CASSFGQGYEQYF
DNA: TGTGCCAGCAGCTTTGGACAGGGATACGAGCAGTACTTC

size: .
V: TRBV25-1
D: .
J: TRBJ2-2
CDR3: CASSETGINTGELFF
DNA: TGTGCCAGCAGTGAGACAGGAATAAACACCGGGGAGCTGTTTTTT

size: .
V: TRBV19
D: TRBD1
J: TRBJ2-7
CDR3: CASSAAGTGGKREQYF
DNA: TGTGCCAGTAGTGCAGCCGGGACAGGGGGCAAGAGGGAGCAGTACTTC

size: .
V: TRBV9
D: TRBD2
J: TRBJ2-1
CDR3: CASNPTGGSINEQFF
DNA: TGTGCCAGCAATCCTACTGGCGGGAGTATCAATGAGCAGTTCTTC

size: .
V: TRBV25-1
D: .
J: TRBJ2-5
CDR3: CASSEYTVQETQYF
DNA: TGTGCCAGCAGTGAATATACAGTTCAAGAGACCCAGTACTTC

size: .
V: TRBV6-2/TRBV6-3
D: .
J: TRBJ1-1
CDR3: CASSFPQGYAFF
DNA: TGTGCCAGCAGTTTCCCCCAGGGTTACGCTTTCTTT

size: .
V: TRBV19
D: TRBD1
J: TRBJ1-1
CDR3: CATMTGRLNTEAFF
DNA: TGTGCCACCATGACAGGGAGGCTGAACACTGAAGCTTTCTTT